Here is one T cell receptor beta chain with its context. This clone appeared a single time. The antigen it recognizes is unknown. Per-base quality was not reported, and no clone a single base away is much larger than it. The sample originates from a study of cytomegalovirus exposure and HLA in healthy donors (TCRdb year 2017). Study-level background: In an earlier analysis of about 560 of the donors, 276 Gb of sequence data and just under 120 million unique TCR beta sequences from 180 million or so T cells were reported. Roughly 320 gigabases of sequencing data and roughly 80 million unique TCR sequences made up an early release that covered under 750 HLA-typed donors. Among the roughly 400 genotyped donors, about 85% belonged to the genetic ancestry cluster associated with self-reported Caucasian donors. The study aimed to test whether cataloging public T cell receptors could reveal signatures of past pathogen exposure. The study profiled the T cell repertoires of approximately 700 subjects by immunosequencing and related them to cytomegalovirus serostatus. A separate validation cohort of roughly 110 different subjects was used in addition to the roughly 720-subject first cohort. High-throughput TCR immunosequencing, statistical association of individual TCRs with disease status, and machine learning were combined to predict cytomegalovirus infection status. In a later analysis, previously published TCR beta repertoires from some 640 donors were re-analyzed and high-resolution HLA genotyping was added so that TCR occurrence patterns could be studied. Rather than drawing on any new phenotypic data, the later analysis identified candidate immune exposures from TCR beta sequences and the way those sequences occurred across donors. In an earlier analysis of roughly 540 of the donors, high-throughput TCR beta sequencing was used to judge whether each TCR beta V gene segment behaved as functional or pseudogenic. Donor age, sex, ethnicity and CMV serostatus were compiled alongside the repertoire data. In a later genetic analysis, genome-wide SNP genotypes for about three fifths of the roughly 670 donors were used, and that subset was treated as a discovery cohort. All discovery cohort repertoires had been generated on a single sequencing platform. Both class I and class II loci were covered by HLA typing, at four-digit resolution. Typing coverage varied by locus: about 620-640 donors for A, B, C, DRB1 and DQB1; about 520 for DQA1; around 570 for DPA1; 450 to 480 for DPB1. Several DR-DQ haplotypes were handled as single units for association and clustering because linkage in the cohort was strong. Among some 410 genotyped donors of the cohort, an average of roughly 230,000 unique TCR beta nucleotide sequences was sequenced per donor, of which 15% to 20% were non-productive.

From its cysteine to its phenylalanine, the CDR3 spans 15 amino acids. Of the read, only the CDR3 DNA is kept; its 45 bases are in frame from base 1. CDR1 and CDR2, looked up from the germline V gene, are MRHNA and SNTAGT. Clipping removes 2 bases from V and 1 base from J, with 3 as the unmatched junction base count. The research as a whole found: Because counts were too low, about 15 rarely observed V segments, including chromosome 9 orphons, were left out of the earlier analysis of 587 of the donors. For the cohort, immune exposure information was limited to CMV serostatus. V-gene and J-gene trimming of TCR beta chains was associated with a missense DCLRE1C variant in a later genetic analysis, and the association was replicated in an independent cohort. Because some donors lacked HLA typing at each locus, the association tests relied only on the typed subset. Cytomegalovirus status was reported to be diagnosed by the classifier with high specificity and sensitivity in both the original and validation cohorts. A further reported finding was that TCR beta sequences accurately predicted the HLA-A and HLA-B alleles for most subjects in the first cohort. While some public TCRs were present in many individuals, most TCR sequences turned up only very rarely across donors. According to a later genetic analysis, donors in an Asian-associated ancestry cluster had fewer N-insertions in productive TCRs than the roughly 700-donor mean. The presence/absence analyses assumed that sequencing depth was roughly uniform across donors, and that assumption may not be true. Broadly in line with IMGT annotations, most TCR beta V segments showed up in productive rearrangements about 87% or about 30% of the time in an earlier analysis of several hundred of the donors. Because the 87-base-pair reads could not distinguish some IMGT-functional V segments, including TRBV6-2 and TRBV6-3, those segments were excluded. The study gave a list of around 170 TCR beta chains associated with cytomegalovirus. Assigning TCR associations to individual alleles was difficult when HLA alleles, especially DR and DQ, strongly co-occurred. Correlated functional status among segregating V segments might reflect linkage disequilibrium, but an unknown experimental factor could not be ruled out. This cohort had only TCR beta chains sequenced, and the lack of alpha or paired-chain data limited which features could be detected. According to a later analysis, most CMV-associated TCR beta chains appeared to be HLA-restricted, and the HLA associations seemed to be driven largely by CMV exposure. In a later analysis, TCR association rates were found to vary across HLA loci, with the most associated TCRs seen for DRB1 alleles and the fewest for HLA-C alleles. Several of the top co-occurrence clusters appeared to be linked to parvovirus B19, influenza, CMV and Epstein-Barr virus, according to a later analysis. It was suggested by the authors that the approach could potentially be generalized to other disease states and immunological phenotypes. A later analysis associated 16,951 TCR beta sequences with specific HLA alleles at a false discovery rate of 0.05. In a later analysis, HLA-associated TCR beta chains were found to be more clonally expanded and to have lower generation probabilities than equally common non-associated chains. A group of highly shared sequence variants was considered likely to be a technical artifact of the sequencing pipeline. In vitro tests confirmed that a few of the cytomegalovirus-associated TCR beta chains recognize cytomegalovirus antigens.

The cohort was made up of roughly 670 healthy bone marrow donors. All cohort members were sampled while nominally healthy, although unrecorded immune exposures were likely present. The donor tested CMV seronegative, placing the donor among the 350 or so seronegative members of the cohort. A peripheral blood sample was collected from each donor, and TCR beta sequencing was performed on peripheral blood mononuclear cells. The Qiagen DNeasy Blood Extraction Kit was used to extract genomic DNA from the blood cell samples. The protocol used for the library was the immunoSEQ multiplex PCR assay. For the multiplex PCR, a mixture combining 60 forward primers for TCR Vbeta segments and 13 reverse primers for TCR Jbeta segments was used. The CDR3 region of rearranged TCR beta genes was amplified from genomic DNA with a multiplex PCR assay. Amplified TCR beta libraries were sequenced as 87-base-pair reads on the Illumina HiSeq System. As for how the authors treated the data: A later analysis tallied tens of millions of unique TCR beta chains across the approximately 670 repertoires, and some 10 million of those chains were shared by two or more donors. Raw reads were error-corrected and collapsed into unique sequences by a nearest-neighbor algorithm in which closely related sequences were merged to remove PCR and sequencing errors. Alignment of CDR3 sequences to IMGT reference sequences was used to assign V, D and J gene segments. For a sequence to be retained, a match of at least six nucleotides was required to both a V gene segment and a J gene segment. Rearrangements were called productive when the CDR3 lacked stop codons and stayed in frame with V and J; all others were non-productive. CDR3 was defined according to IMGT convention as the region running from the second conserved V-encoded cysteine to the conserved J-encoded phenylalanine. The earlier analysis of 500 to 650 of the donors excluded any sequence lacking an unambiguous match to a single V gene segment. An earlier analysis of 587 of the donors called V segments functional above 56.7% productive rearrangements and segregating when the between-donor standard deviation exceeded 5%. A statistical classification framework was built for diagnosing cytomegalovirus status from the catalog of TCR beta chain sequences. A later analysis assigned V and J genes by comparing TCR nucleotide sequences with IMGT/GENE-DB human TR gene sequences. The TCRdist pipeline was used in a later analysis to assign CDR3 sequences and most-parsimonious VDJ recombination scenarios. In a later analysis, each TCR beta chain was defined by its CDR3 amino acid sequence together with its V-gene family, and reads lacking a unique V-gene family were excluded. As a way to deal with suspected cross-contamination and a sequencing artifact, a later analysis dropped approximately 590 nucleotide sequences that were highly shared and had low generation probability. In a later analysis, a clonal expansion index for each public chain was calculated from normalized within-repertoire ranks of inferred template counts. In a later analysis, generation probabilities were computed with a VDJ recombination model fitted to out-of-frame rearrangements, and the resulting probabilities were checked against IGoR. In a later analysis, hypergeometric tests were used to score TCR-TCR, TCR-HLA and TCR-CMV co-occurrence, with a repertoire-size bias correction applied to TCR pairs. A later analysis estimated false discovery rates by permuting HLA or CMV assignments 20 times. In a later analysis, co-occurring TCRs were grouped using DBSCAN, and TCRdist sequence similarity was added for clustering within HLA-allele-positive subsets. Repertoires with fewer than 30,000 or more than 120,000 public chains, plus five repertoires with anomalous nucleotide sharing, were excluded from co-occurrence clustering. TCRdb limited this immuneACCESS table to in-frame rearrangements with V and J called. A share of clones is missing; checked studies link under half to unresolved V genes, and the rest is unexplained. The DNA gave D and trimming, while V, J and clone size come from that table. This sample is represented by about 250,000 clones; under 80% of them were singletons. The ten most abundant clones make up 2% to 2.5% of the sample.

The V and J genes are TRBV6-4 and TRBJ2-3, and TRBD2 aligns with 7 junction nucleotides. Sequenced: PBMCs. The source is a female donor in good health and CMV-seronegative. The CDR3 is CASSDQGGGTDTQYF. The sequenced DNA: TGTGCCAGCAGTGACCAGGGAGGGGGCACAGATACGCAGTATTTT.